This is a list of T cell receptor beta chains from one sample in a study of identical twins. MiXCR, applied by TCRdb to the 5' RACE reads, yields one record per CDR3 protein. The table records about 810,000 distinct CDR3 sequences, about 12% of them present only once. These data were also reused for a study on yellow fever vaccine responses in identical twins.

Sequenced material: PBMCs. The receptors stem from a woman aged 18-35 years in good health. CDR3s include the opening cysteine and the closing phenylalanine or tryptophan. D genes are given only for firm matches. Clone size is stated in some rows and not others, as once, few, many or a class when expanded.

j_gene	abundance	d_gene	v_gene	CDR3nt	CDR3aa
TRBJ2-3	NA	TRBD2	TRBV20-1	TGCAGTGCTAGATTAGCGGGGGGTCAGGTAGATACGCAGTATTTT	CSARLAGGQVDTQYF
TRBJ1-5	few	NA	TRBV28	TGTGCCAGCAGTTTATTGGTGGGGACTACCAATCAGCCCCAGCATTTT	CASSLLVGTTNQPQHF
TRBJ1-1	few	NA	TRBV29-1	TGCAGCGTTGTGGGCGCATTGAACACTGAAGCTTTCTTT	CSVVGALNTEAFF
TRBJ1-1	many	NA	TRBV10-2	TGCGCCAGCAGTGAAAAGATTATGAACACTGAAGCTTTCTTT	CASSEKIMNTEAFF
TRBJ2-6	many	NA	TRBV4-2	TGTGCCAGCAGCCAAGATCCCTCTGGGGCCAACGTCCTGACTTTC	CASSQDPSGANVLTF
TRBJ2-5	NA	NA	TRBV18	TGTGCCAGCTCACCCGCGCAAGTCCGGATCGAGACCCAGTACTTC	CASSPAQVRIETQYF
TRBJ2-1	many	TRBD2	TRBV20-1	TGCAGTGCTAGAGATGGAAGGCGGGGACTAGCGTACAATGAGCAGTTCTTC	CSARDGRRGLAYNEQFF
TRBJ1-2	few	TRBD1	TRBV4-1	TGCGCCAGCAGCTACGACAGGGGTTTCTCTGGCTACACCTTC	CASSYDRGFSGYTF
TRBJ1-5	few	NA	TRBV28	TGTGCCAGCAGTTTTTTGTTTGGGGGTCTCGGCAATCAGCCCCAGCATTTT	CASSFLFGGLGNQPQHF
TRBJ2-2	NA	TRBD1	TRBV7-9	TGTGCCAGCAGCTCCAGCCGGGACAGAGCGAACACCGGGGAGCTGTTTTTT	CASSSSRDRANTGELFF
TRBJ2-7	few	TRBD1	TRBV4-1	TGCGCCAGCAGCCAAGGTCTGGACAGGGTACACGAGCAGTACTTC	CASSQGLDRVHEQYF
TRBJ1-2	NA	TRBD1	TRBV6-1	TGTGCCAGCAGTGAAGGGGGGACAGCCTATGGCTACACCTTC	CASSEGGTAYGYTF
TRBJ2-4	many	NA	TRBV20-1	TGCAGTGCTAGAGATTCTGACCGAAACATTCAGTACTTC	CSARDSDRNIQYF
TRBJ2-5	many	TRBD1	TRBV28	TGTGCCAGCAGTCCCCCGGGACAGGGGGTTGGAGAGACCCAGTACTTC	CASSPPGQGVGETQYF
TRBJ2-1	NA	TRBD2	TRBV3-1	TGTGCCAGCACCCAAGATAGGCTCGCGGGAGAAGGCTACAATGAGCAGTTCTTC	CASTQDRLAGEGYNEQFF
TRBJ2-1	many	TRBD2	TRBV3-1	TGTGCCAGCAGCCAAGATAGCACTAGCGGGGTACAGCAGTTCTTC	CASSQDSTSGVQQFF
TRBJ1-1	NA	NA	TRBV19	TGTGCCAGTAGTATAGCGCGGAACACTGAAGCTTTCTTT	CASSIARNTEAFF
TRBJ1-1	NA	NA	TRBV18	TGTGCCAGCTCACGGTCAGCAAACACTGAAGCTTTCTTT	CASSRSANTEAFF
TRBJ2-7	many	TRBD2	TRBV27	TGTGCCAGCAGTAAAAGGACTAGCGGTTTGGAGCAGTACTTC	CASSKRTSGLEQYF
TRBJ2-2	many	NA	TRBV5-1	TGCGCCAGCAGCTTCGGGTCGAACACCGGGGAGCTGTTTTTT	CASSFGSNTGELFF
TRBJ2-1	few	NA	TRBV27	TGTGCCAGCAGTTTACCCCCCTTCGGGGCGCGAAATGAGCAGTTCTTC	CASSLPPFGARNEQFF
TRBJ2-2	few	NA	TRBV12-3/TRBV12-4	TGTGCCAGCAACCTCTCAGGAACGACCGGGGAGCTGTTTTTT	CASNLSGTTGELFF
TRBJ1-2	NA	NA	TRBV28	TGTGCCAGCAGTGTCCTCCATTCGACGGGCGCTAACTATGGCTACACCTTC	CASSVLHSTGANYGYTF
TRBJ2-1	NA	NA	TRBV7-9	TGTGCCAGCAGCCGTACGCCGAATGAGCAGTTCTTC	CASSRTPNEQFF
TRBJ2-7	few	TRBD2	TRBV15	TGTGCCACCAGCAGAGATGAGCGGGAGACGGGGGAGCAGTACTTC	CATSRDERETGEQYF
TRBJ2-7	NA	NA	TRBV11-3	TGTGCCAGCAGCGGCGCCGGGGCTATGAACGGCGAGCAGTACTTC	CASSGAGAMNGEQYF
TRBJ2-1	NA	NA	TRBV18	TGTGCCAGCTCACCAAACCCCTCCCCGGGGCAACATGAGCAGTTCTTC	CASSPNPSPGQHEQFF
TRBJ1-5	few	TRBD1	TRBV7-4	TGTGCCAGCAGCCTAACCCTACAGGGGGCTCATCAGCCCCAGCATTTT	CASSLTLQGAHQPQHF
TRBJ2-7	few	TRBD2	TRBV4-1	TGCGCCAGCAGCCAAGGTCCCCAAGGGACTACCGAGCAGTACTTC	CASSQGPQGTTEQYF
TRBJ2-5	few	NA	TRBV12-3/TRBV12-4	TGTGCCAGCAGCCGTTCGGTTAAACAAGAGACCCAGTACTTC	CASSRSVKQETQYF
TRBJ2-1	few	NA	TRBV15	TGTGCCACCAGCAGCCGGAGGGCCTTAAACAATGAGCAGTTCTTC	CATSSRRALNNEQFF
TRBJ2-2	NA	TRBD2	TRBV12-3/TRBV12-4	TGTGCCAGCAGTTTAGGAGCGGGGGGTAACACCGGGGAGCTGTTTTTT	CASSLGAGGNTGELFF
TRBJ2-3	NA	NA	TRBV5-4	TGTGCCAGCAGCTTGGGACAAGCTACGCAGTATTTT	CASSLGQATQYF
TRBJ2-3	once	NA	TRBV30	TGTGCCTGGAGTGTTGGAGGGGAGGTAGATACGCAGTATTTT	CAWSVGGEVDTQYF
TRBJ2-1	NA	TRBD1	TRBV20-1	TGCAGTGCTAGAGATCTGGCGAGCAGGGGGATATGGAATGAGCAGTTCTTC	CSARDLASRGIWNEQFF
TRBJ2-2	few	TRBD1	TRBV11-2	TGTGCCAGCAGCTCGGGACAGCCCGGTACCGGGGAGCTGTTTTTT	CASSSGQPGTGELFF
TRBJ2-1	few	NA	TRBV20-1	TGCAGTGCTAGTGACCTCAAAGGAACATCCTACAATGAGCAGTTCTTC	CSASDLKGTSYNEQFF
TRBJ2-7	NA	TRBD2	TRBV28	TGTGCCAGCAGTCCCAGTAGCGGGAGTTTGTACGAGCAGTACTTC	CASSPSSGSLYEQYF
TRBJ2-6	few	TRBD1	TRBV11-2	TGTGCCAGCAGCCGACGGACAGGGGACTTTGGGGCCAACGTCCTGACTTTC	CASSRRTGDFGANVLTF
TRBJ2-1	many	TRBD2	TRBV7-2	TGTGCCAGCAGCCCGCAACTAGCGGGAGTCGGGAATGAGCAGTTCTTC	CASSPQLAGVGNEQFF
TRBJ2-5	few	TRBD2	TRBV4-1	TGCGCCAGCAGCCAGGGACTAGCGGGAACACAAGAGACCCAGTACTTC	CASSQGLAGTQETQYF
TRBJ2-3	NA	TRBD2	TRBV4-1	TGCGCCAGCAGCCAGACCCTAGGCGGGAGTGGTTCAGATACGCAGTATTTT	CASSQTLGGSGSDTQYF
TRBJ2-7	few	NA	TRBV5-4	TGTGCCAGCAGCTTTCGTGGGGGCCTCGACGAGCAGTACTTC	CASSFRGGLDEQYF
TRBJ2-2	NA	NA	TRBV27	TGTGCCAGCAGTTCGGGGGATACGACCGGGGAGCTGTTTTTT	CASSSGDTTGELFF
TRBJ2-2	NA	TRBD1	TRBV7-9	TGTGCCAGCAGCCCACCGGGACAGGGAATGAAAGGGGAGCTGTTTTTT	CASSPPGQGMKGELFF